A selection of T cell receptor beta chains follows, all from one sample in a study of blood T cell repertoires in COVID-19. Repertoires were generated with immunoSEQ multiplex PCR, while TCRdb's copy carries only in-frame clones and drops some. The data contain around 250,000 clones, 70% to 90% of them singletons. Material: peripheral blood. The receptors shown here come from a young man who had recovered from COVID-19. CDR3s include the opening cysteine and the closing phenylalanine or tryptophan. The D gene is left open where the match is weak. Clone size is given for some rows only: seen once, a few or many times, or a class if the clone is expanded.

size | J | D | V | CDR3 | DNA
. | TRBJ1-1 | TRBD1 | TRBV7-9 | CASSLWDRGWTEAFF | TGTGCCAGCAGCTTATGGGACAGGGGCTGGACTGAAGCTTTCTTT
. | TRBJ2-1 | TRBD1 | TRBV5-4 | CASSPEGTGVGEQFF | TGTGCCAGCAGCCCGGAGGGGACAGGCGTAGGTGAGCAGTTCTTC
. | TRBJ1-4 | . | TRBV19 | CASSYSRQATNEKLFF | TGTGCCAGTAGTTACTCCCGACAGGCAACTAATGAAAAACTGTTTTTT
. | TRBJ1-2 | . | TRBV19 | CASSILPMTGSSLYGYTF | TGTGCCAGTAGTATCCTTCCCATGACAGGCTCAAGTCTATATGGCTACACCTTC
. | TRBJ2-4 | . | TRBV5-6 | CASSFARNENIQYF | TGTGCCAGCAGCTTCGCCAGAAACGAAAACATTCAGTACTTC
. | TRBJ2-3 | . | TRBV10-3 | CAISESAAKSTDTQYF | TGTGCCATCAGTGAGTCGGCGGCTAAGAGCACAGATACGCAGTATTTT
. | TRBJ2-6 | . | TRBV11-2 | CASSPGRIGANVLTF | TGTGCCAGCAGCCCAGGGAGGATTGGGGCCAACGTCCTGACTTTC
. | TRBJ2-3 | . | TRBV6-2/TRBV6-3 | CASSFSTIGGHTDTQYF | TGTGCCAGCAGTTTTTCCACAATCGGCGGGCACACAGATACGCAGTATTTT
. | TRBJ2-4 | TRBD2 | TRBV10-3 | CAISEVAGVGNIQYF | TGTGCCATCAGTGAGGTAGCGGGGGTAGGAAACATTCAGTACTTC
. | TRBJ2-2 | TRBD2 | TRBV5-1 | CASTRLAGNTGELFF | TGCGCCAGCACTAGACTAGCGGGGAACACCGGGGAGCTGTTTTTT
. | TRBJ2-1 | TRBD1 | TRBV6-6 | CASSDGTGGGNEQFF | TGTGCCAGCAGTGACGGGACAGGGGGTGGGAATGAGCAGTTCTTC
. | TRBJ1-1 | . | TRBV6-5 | CASSLSGYTEAFF | TGTGCCAGCAGTTTGAGTGGTTACACTGAAGCTTTCTTT
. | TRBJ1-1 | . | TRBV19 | CASPRRGDTEAFF | TGTGCCAGTCCTAGGAGGGGAGACACTGAAGCTTTCTTT
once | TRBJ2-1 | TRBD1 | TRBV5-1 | CASSFLGQGNGVSYNEQFF | TGCGCCAGCAGCTTTCTGGGACAGGGTAACGGGGTGAGTTACAATGAGCAGTTCTTC
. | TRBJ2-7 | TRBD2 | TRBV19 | CASSMSGTSGSYEQYF | TGTGCCAGTAGTATGTCAGGGACTAGCGGGAGCTACGAGCAGTACTTC
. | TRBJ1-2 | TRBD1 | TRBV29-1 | CSAKQGLNYGYTF | TGCAGCGCCAAACAGGGGTTGAACTATGGCTACACCTTC
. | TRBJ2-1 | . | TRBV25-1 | CASSEWGVSSYNEQFF | TGTGCCAGCAGTGAATGGGGGGTTAGCTCCTACAATGAGCAGTTCTTC
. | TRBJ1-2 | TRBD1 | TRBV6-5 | CASKVGQDYGYTF | TGTGCCAGCAAAGTGGGACAGGACTATGGCTACACCTTC
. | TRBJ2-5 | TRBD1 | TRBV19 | CASSRQGETQYF | TGTGCCAGTAGTAGACAGGGAGAGACCCAGTACTTC
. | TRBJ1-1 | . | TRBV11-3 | CASSLEESTEAFF | TGTGCCAGCAGCTTAGAGGAGAGCACTGAAGCTTTCTTT
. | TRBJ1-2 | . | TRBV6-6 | CASQTDWLYGYTF | TGTGCCAGCCAAACGGACTGGCTCTATGGCTACACCTTC
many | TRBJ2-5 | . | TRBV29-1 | CSVVFPYPPQYF | TGCAGCGTTGTCTTCCCCTACCCCCCCCAGTACTTC
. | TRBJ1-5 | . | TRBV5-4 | CASSLDGQYLNQPQHF | TGTGCCAGCAGCTTGGATGGACAGTACCTCAATCAGCCCCAGCATTTT
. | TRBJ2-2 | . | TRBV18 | CASSPRTPGQNTGELFF | TGTGCCAGCTCACCACGAACCCCGGGACAAAACACCGGGGAGCTGTTTTTT
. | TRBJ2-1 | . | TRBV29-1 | CSVGGPSLYNEQFF | TGCAGCGTTGGGGGCCCTTCTCTATACAATGAGCAGTTCTTC
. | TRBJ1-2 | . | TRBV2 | CASSGSTANYGYTF | TGTGCCAGCAGTGGCTCGACAGCTAACTATGGCTACACCTTC
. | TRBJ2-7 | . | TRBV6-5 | CASSYSSGSIGYEQYF | TGTGCCAGCAGTTACTCTTCAGGGTCAATAGGGTACGAGCAGTACTTC
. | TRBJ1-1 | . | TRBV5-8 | CASSLYQTPFLTEAFF | TGTGCCAGCAGCCTTTACCAGACTCCCTTTCTTACTGAAGCTTTCTTT
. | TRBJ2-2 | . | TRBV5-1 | CASSPVPNTGELFF | TGCGCCAGCAGCCCAGTCCCGAACACCGGGGAGCTGTTTTTT